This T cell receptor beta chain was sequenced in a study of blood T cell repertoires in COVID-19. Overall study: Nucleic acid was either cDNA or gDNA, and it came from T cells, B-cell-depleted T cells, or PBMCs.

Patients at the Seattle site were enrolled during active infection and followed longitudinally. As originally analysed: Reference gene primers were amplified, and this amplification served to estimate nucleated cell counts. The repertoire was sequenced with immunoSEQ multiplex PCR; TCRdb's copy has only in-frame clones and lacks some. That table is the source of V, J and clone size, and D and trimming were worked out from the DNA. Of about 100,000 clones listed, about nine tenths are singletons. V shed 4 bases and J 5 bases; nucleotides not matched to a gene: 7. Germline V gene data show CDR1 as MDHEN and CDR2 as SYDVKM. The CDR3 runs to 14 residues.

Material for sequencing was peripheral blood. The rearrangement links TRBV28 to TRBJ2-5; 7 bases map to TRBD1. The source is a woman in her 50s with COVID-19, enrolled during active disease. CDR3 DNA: TGTGCCAGCAGTTCGGGACAGTGGGGCGAGACCCAGTACTTC. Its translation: CASSSGQWGETQYF.